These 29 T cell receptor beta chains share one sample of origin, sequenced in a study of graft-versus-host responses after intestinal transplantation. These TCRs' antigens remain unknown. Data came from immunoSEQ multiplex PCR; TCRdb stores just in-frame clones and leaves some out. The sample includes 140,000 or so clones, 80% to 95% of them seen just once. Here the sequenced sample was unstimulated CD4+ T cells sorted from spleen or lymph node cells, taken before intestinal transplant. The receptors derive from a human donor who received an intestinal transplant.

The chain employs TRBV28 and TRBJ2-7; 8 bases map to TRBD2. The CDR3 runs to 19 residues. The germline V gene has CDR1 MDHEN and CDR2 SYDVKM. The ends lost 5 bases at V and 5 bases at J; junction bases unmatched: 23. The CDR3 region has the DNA TGTGCCAGCAGTGTAAGGTGGGGGGGGAGCGGGAGTGTTCGGAACGAGCAGTACTTC. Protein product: CASSVRWGGSGSVRNEQYF.

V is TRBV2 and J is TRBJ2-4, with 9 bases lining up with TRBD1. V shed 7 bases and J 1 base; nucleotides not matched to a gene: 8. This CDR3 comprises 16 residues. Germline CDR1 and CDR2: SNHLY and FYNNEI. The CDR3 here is CASTRQGERAKNIQYF. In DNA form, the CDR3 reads TGTGCCAGCACCCGACAGGGGGAGAGGGCCAAAAACATTCAGTACTTC.

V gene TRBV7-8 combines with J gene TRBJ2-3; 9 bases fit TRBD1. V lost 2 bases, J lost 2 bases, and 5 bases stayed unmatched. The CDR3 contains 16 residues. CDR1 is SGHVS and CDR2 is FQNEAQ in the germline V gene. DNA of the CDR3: TGTGCCAGCAGCTTATCGGGGACAGGGTACACAGATACGCAGTATTTT. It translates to CASSLSGTGYTDTQYF.

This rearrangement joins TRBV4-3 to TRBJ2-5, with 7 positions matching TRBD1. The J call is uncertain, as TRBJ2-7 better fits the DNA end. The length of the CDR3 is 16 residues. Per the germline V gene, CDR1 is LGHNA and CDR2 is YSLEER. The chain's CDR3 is CASSQVPSGQLYEQYF. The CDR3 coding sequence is TGCGCCAGCAGCCAAGTTCCTTCGGGACAGCTATACGAGCAGTACTTC.

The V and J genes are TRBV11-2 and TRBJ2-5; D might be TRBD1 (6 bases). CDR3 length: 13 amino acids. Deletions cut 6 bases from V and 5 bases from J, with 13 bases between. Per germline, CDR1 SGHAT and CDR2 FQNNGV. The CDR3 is CASRKTGGETQYF. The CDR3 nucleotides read TGTGCCAGCAGAAAGACAGGCGGGGAGACCCAGTACTTC.

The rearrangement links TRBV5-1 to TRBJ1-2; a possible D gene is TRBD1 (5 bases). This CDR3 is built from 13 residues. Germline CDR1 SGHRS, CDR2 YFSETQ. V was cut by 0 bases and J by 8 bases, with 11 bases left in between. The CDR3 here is CASSLAGGTGYTF. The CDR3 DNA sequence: TGCGCCAGCAGCTTGGCTGGAGGGACGGGCTACACCTTC.

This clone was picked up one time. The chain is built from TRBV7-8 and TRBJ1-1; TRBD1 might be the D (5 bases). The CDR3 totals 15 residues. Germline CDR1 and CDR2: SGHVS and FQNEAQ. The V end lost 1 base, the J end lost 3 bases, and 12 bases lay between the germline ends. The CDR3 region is CASSLGSGTDTEAFF. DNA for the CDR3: TGTGCCAGCAGCTTAGGTTCAGGGACGGACACTGAAGCTTTCTTT.

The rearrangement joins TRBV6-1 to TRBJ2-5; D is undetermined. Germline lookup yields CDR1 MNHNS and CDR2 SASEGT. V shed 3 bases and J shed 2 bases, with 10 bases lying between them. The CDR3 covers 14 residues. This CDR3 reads CASSEWPTQETQYF. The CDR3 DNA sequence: TGTGCCAGCAGTGAGTGGCCGACTCAAGAGACCCAGTACTTC.

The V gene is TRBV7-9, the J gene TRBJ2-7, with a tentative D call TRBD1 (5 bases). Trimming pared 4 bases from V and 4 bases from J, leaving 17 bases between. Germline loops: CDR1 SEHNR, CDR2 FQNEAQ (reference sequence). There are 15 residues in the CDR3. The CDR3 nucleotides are TGTGCCAGCAGCTCTACATCAGGGCTCCCATACGAGCAGTACTTC. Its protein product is CASSSTSGLPYEQYF.

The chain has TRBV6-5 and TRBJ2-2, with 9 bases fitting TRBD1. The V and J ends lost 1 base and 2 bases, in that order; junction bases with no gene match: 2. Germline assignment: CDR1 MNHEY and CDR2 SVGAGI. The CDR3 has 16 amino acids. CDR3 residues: CASSYWGQGNTGELFF. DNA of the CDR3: TGTGCCAGCAGTTACTGGGGACAGGGTAACACCGGGGAGCTGTTTTTT.

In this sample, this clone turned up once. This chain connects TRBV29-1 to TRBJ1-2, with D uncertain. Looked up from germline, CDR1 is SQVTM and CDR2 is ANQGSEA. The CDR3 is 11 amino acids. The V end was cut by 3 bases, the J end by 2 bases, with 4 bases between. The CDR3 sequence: CSVDGNYGYTF. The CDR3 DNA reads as TGCAGCGTTGACGGAAACTATGGCTACACCTTC.

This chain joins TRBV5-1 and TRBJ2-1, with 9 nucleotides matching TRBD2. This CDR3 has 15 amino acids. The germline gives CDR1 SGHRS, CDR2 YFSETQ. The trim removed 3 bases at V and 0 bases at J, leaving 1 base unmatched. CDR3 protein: CASSWTSDSYNEQFF. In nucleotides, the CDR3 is TGCGCCAGCAGCTGGACTAGCGACTCCTACAATGAGCAGTTCTTC.

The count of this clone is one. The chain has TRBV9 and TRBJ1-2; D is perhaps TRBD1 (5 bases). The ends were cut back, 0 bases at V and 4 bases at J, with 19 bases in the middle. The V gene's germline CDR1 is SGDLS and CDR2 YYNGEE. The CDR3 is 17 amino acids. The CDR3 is CASSVDWGYGLSYGYTF. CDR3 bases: TGTGCCAGCAGCGTAGATTGGGGGTACGGACTGTCCTATGGCTACACCTTC.

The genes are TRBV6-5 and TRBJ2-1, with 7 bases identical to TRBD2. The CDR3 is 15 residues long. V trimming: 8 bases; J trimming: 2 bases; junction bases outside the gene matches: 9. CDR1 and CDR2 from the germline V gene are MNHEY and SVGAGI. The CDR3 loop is CASGKSSGPYNEQFF. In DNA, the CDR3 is TGTGCCAGCGGTAAATCTAGCGGCCCCTACAATGAGCAGTTCTTC.

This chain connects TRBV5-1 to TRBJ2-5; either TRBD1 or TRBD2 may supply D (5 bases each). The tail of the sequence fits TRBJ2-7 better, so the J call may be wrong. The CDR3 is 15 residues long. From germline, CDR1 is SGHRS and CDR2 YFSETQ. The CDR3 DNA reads TGCGCCAGCAGCTTGGAGGGGCGGGCCGCCTACGAGCAGTACTTC. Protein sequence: CASSLEGRAAYEQYF.

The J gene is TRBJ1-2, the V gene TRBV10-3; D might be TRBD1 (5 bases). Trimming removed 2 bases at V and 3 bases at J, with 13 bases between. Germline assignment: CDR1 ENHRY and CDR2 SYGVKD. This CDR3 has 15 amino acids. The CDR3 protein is CAISEVAGVDYGYTF. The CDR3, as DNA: TGTGCCATCAGTGAGGTGGCGGGGGTAGACTATGGCTACACCTTC.

The CDR3 here is CASSFATGARSSYNEQFF. CDR3 DNA sequence: TGTGCCAGCAGCTTTGCGACAGGGGCGCGGAGCTCCTACAATGAGCAGTTCTTC. The genes are TRBV7-2 and TRBJ2-1; 8 bases are shared with TRBD1. Unmatched junction bases numbered 10, after V lost 3 bases and J lost 0 bases. This CDR3 has 18 residues. Germline V gene lookup returns CDR1 SGHTA and CDR2 FQGNSA.

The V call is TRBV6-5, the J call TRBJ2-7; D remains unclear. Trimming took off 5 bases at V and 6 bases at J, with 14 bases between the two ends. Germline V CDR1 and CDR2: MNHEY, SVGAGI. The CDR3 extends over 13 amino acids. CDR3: CASSDQPSIEQYF. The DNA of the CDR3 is TGTGCCAGCAGTGATCAGCCGAGCATCGAGCAGTACTTC.

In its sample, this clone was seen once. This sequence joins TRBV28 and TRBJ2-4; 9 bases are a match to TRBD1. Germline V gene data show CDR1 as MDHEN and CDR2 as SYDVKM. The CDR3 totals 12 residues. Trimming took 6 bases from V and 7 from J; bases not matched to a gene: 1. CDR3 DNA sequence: TGTGCCAGCAGAGGGACAGGGAACATTCAGTACTTC. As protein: CASRGTGNIQYF. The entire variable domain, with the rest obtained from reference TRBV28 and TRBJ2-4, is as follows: DVKVTQSSRYLVKRTGEKVFLECVQDMDHENMFWYRQDPGLGLRLIYFSYDVKMKEKGDIPEGYSVSREKKERFSLILESASTNQTSMYLCASRGTGNIQYFGAGTRLSVL.

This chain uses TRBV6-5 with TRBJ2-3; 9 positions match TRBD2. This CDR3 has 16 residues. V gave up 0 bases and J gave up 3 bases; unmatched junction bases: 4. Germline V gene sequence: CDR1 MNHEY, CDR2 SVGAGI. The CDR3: CASSYSIAGVTDTQYF. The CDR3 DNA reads TGTGCCAGCAGTTACTCGATAGCGGGAGTGACAGATACGCAGTATTTT.

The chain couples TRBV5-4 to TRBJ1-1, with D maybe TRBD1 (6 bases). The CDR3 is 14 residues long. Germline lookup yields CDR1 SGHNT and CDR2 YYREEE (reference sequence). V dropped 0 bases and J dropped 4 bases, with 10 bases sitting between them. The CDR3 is CASSLDGGGTEAFF. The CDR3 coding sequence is TGTGCCAGCAGCTTGGATGGAGGGGGCACTGAAGCTTTCTTT.

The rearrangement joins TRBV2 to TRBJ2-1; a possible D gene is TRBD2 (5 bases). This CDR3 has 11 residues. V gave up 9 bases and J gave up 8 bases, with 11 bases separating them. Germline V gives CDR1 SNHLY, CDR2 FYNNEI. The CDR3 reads CARAVEDEQFF. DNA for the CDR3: TGTGCCAGGGCCGTGGAGGATGAGCAGTTCTTC.

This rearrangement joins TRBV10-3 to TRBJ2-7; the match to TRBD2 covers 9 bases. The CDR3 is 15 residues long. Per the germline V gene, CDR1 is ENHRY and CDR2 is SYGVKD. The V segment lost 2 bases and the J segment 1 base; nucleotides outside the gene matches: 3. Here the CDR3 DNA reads TGTGCCATCAGTGAGCCGGCGGGAGGGTCCTACGAGCAGTACTTC. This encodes CAISEPAGGSYEQYF.

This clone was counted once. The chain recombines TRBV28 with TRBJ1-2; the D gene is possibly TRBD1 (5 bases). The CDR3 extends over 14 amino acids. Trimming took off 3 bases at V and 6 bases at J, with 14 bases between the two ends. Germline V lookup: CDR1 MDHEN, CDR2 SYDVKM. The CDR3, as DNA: TGTGCCAGCAGTTTTCAAAGGGACTTCAATGGCTACACCTTC. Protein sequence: CASSFQRDFNGYTF.

The CDR3 coding sequence is TGTGCCAGCGTAGCAGGTCGGGAGCCCCAGCATTTT. Its protein is CASVAGREPQHF. This chain uses TRBV6-1 with TRBJ1-5; D ambiguous. V lost 8 bases and J lost 8, with 13 bases in between. Per the germline V gene, CDR1 is MNHNS and CDR2 is SASEGT. The CDR3 loop spans 12 amino acids.

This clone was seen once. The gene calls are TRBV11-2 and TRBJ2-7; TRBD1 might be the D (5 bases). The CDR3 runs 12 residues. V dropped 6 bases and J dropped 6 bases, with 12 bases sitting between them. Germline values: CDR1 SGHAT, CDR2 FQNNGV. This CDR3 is CASSQAGFEQYF. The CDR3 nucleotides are TGTGCCAGCAGTCAAGCAGGGTTCGAGCAGTACTTC. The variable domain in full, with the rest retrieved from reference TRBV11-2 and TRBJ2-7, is EAGVAQSPRYKIIEKRQSVAFWCNPISGHATLYWYQQILGQGPKLLIQFQNNGVVDDSQLPKDRFSAERLKGVDSTLKIQPAKLEDSAVYLCASSQAGFEQYFGPGTRLTVT.

CDR3 protein: CASSSEGRDEETQYF. The CDR3 region has the DNA TGTGCCAGCAGCTCCGAGGGGCGGGATGAAGAGACCCAGTACTTC. The rearrangement links TRBV5-6 to TRBJ2-5; possibly TRBD2 for D (6 bases). The CDR3 consists of 15 residues. From germline, CDR1 is SGHDT and CDR2 YYEEEE. V dropped 3 bases and J dropped 3 bases, with 15 bases sitting between them.

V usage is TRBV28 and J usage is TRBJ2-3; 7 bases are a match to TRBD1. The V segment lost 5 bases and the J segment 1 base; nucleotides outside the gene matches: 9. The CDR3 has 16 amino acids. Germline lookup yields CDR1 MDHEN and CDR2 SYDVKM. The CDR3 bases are TGTGCCAGCAGTGAAGACAGGGTTAGTGGCACAGATACGCAGTATTTT. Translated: CASSEDRVSGTDTQYF. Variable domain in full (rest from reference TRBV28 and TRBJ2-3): DVKVTQSSRYLVKRTGEKVFLECVQDMDHENMFWYRQDPGLGLRLIYFSYDVKMKEKGDIPEGYSVSREKKERFSLILESASTNQTSMYLCASSEDRVSGTDTQYFGPGTRLTVL.

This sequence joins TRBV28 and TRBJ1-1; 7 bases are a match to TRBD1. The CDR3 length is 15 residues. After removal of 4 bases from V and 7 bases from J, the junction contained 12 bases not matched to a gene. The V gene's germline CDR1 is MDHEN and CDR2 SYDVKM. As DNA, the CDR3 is TGTGCCAGCAGTTATCCGGGACAGAGGGGGGATGAAGCTTTCTTT. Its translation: CASSYPGQRGDEAFF. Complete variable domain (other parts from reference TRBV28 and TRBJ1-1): DVKVTQSSRYLVKRTGEKVFLECVQDMDHENMFWYRQDPGLGLRLIYFSYDVKMKEKGDIPEGYSVSREKKERFSLILESASTNQTSMYLCASSYPGQRGDEAFFGQGTRLTVV.